The sequence of this T cell receptor beta chain was determined in a study of shared clonotypes between healthy human individuals. The table came from immunoSEQ multiplex PCR; TCRdb's copy has only in-frame clones and leaves some out. Of about 510,000 clones in the sample, 75% to 85% were seen once. Overall study results and limits: Measured sharing among donors was expected to vary with sequencing depth.

This CDR3 comprises 14 residues. V lost 5 bases and J 7 bases, leaving 16 bases between the germline ends. CDR1 is SGHRS and CDR2 is YFSETQ in the germline V gene. As concerns this clone: Its target is not known.

V usage is TRBV5-1 and J usage is TRBJ2-1; D might be TRBD1 (6 bases). Sequenced sample: PBMCs. The TCR was taken from a woman aged 35 to 49 in good health. Some clones in this sample may be carry-over from other donors' samples. The DNA for the CDR3 is TGCGCCAGCAGGGGGCAGGGGATATCGAATGAGCAGTTCTTC. As protein: CASRGQGISNEQFF.